This TCR beta chain was recovered during a study of T-cell reconstitution after alpha-beta-depleted transplantation in children. During its preparation, the TCRbeta library received unique molecular identifiers. TCRdb called the PCR reads again in MiXCR, with one record for every CDR3 protein. Here the sample spans approximately 97,000 distinct CDR3 sequences, approximately 5.4% being singletons. Notes on the study in general: Where alpha-beta T cells came from about two months after transplant was reportedly several hundred expanded graft clones.

This clonotype was counted many times. Its antigen is undetermined. This CDR3 comprises 15 residues. V was clipped by 1 base and J by 7 bases; unmatched bases: 6. CDR1 KGHSH and CDR2 LQKENI come from the germline V gene. This TCR was sampled from a female patient under 10 years old who had a stem cell transplant for Fanconi anemia, so the T cells may come from the graft donor. This chain joins TRBV18 and TRBJ2-1; TRBD1 matches at 8 bases. The sequencing used PBMCs, mostly from graft donor cells, collected 60 days after TCRalphabeta/CD19-depleted stem cell transplant. The CDR3 coding sequence is TGTGCCAGCTCACCACGACAGGGGAACGGTAATGAGCAGTTCTTC. This gives the protein CASSPRQGNGNEQFF.